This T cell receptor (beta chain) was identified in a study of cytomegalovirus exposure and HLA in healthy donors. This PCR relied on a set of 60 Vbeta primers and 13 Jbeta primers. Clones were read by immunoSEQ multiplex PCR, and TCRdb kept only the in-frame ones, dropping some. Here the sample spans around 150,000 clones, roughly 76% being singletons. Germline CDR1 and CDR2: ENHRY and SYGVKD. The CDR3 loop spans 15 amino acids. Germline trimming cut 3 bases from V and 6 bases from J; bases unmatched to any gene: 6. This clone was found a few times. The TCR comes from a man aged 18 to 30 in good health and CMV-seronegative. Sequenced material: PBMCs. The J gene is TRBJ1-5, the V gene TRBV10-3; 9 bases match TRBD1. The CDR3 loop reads CAISDVGQGIQPQHF. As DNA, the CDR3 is TGTGCCATCAGTGATGTGGGACAGGGAATTCAGCCCCAGCATTTT.